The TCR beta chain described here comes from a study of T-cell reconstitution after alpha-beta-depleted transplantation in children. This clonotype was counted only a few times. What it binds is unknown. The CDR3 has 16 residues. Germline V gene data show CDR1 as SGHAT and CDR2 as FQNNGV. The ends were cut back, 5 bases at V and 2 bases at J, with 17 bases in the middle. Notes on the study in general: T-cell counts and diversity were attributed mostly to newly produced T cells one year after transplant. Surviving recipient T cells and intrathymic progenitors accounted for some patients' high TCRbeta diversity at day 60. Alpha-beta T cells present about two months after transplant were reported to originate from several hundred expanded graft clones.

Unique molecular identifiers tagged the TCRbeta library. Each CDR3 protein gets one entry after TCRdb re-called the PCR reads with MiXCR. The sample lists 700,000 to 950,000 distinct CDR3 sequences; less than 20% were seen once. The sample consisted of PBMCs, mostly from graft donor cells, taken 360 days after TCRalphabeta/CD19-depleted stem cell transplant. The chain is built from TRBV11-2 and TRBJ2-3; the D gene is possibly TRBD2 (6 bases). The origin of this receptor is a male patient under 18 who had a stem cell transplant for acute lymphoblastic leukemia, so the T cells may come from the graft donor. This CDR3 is CASSPPGVGDTDTQYF. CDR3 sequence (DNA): TGTGCCAGCAGCCCCCCGGGAGTAGGGGACACAGATACGCAGTATTTT.